The sequence of this T cell receptor beta chain was determined in a study of cytomegalovirus exposure and HLA in healthy donors. Regarding the study as a whole: In an earlier analysis, most TCR beta V segments were productive about 87% or about 30% of the time.

Regarding this clone: Its specificity is unknown.

The germline V and J ends were trimmed by 5 bases and 7 bases, with 15 bases remaining between them. The CDR3 loop spans 14 amino acids. Germline-derived CDR1 and CDR2 are MNHNY and SVGAGI (reference sequence). Use of 60 Vbeta and 13 Jbeta primers characterized the PCR. The assay was immunoSEQ multiplex PCR, and TCRdb's table has in-frame clones only and misses some. The sample yields 90,000 to 150,000 clones, about 60% seen once. Sequencing was done on a sample of PBMCs. V gene TRBV6-6 combines with J gene TRBJ1-5; D is ambiguous. The receptor comes from a man aged 35-49 years in good health and CMV-seropositive. The CDR3 sequence is CASSDGSPPQPQHF. Here the CDR3 DNA reads TGTGCCAGCAGTGACGGGTCACCGCCCCAGCCCCAGCATTTT.